This T cell receptor (beta chain) appears in the sequencing data of a study of T cells in tuberculosis. General study points: T cells binding CD1B-GMM tetramer weakly possibly escaped the sort.

Thawed, overnight-rested PBMC were stained with GMM-loaded CD1B tetramer, viability dye and anti-CD3, then sorted. The CD1B tetramers carried C32 glucose monomycolate purified from Rhodococcus equi. CDR1 is KGHSH and CDR2 is LQKENI in the germline V gene. The CDR3 is 12 residues long. V lost 2 bases to trimming and J lost 6 bases, with 6 bases between them. This table comes from immunoSEQ multiplex PCR, and its TCRdb copy is limited to in-frame clones, with some not included. The data contain approximately 100,000 clones, approximately 90% of them seen just once; the ten biggest clones take up over 1.5%.

This receptor was obtained from an adult woman with latent tuberculosis. The chain recombines TRBV18 with TRBJ2-3; tentative D call: TRBD1 (6 bases). Sequenced sample: CD1b-GMM tetramer-negative cells sorted from PBMCs. The CDR3 is CASSPRGDTQYF. The DNA for the CDR3 is TGTGCCAGCTCACCAAGGGGGGATACGCAGTATTTT. Full variable domain (rest looked up from reference TRBV18 and TRBJ2-3): NAGVMQNPRHLVRRRGQEARLRCSPMKGHSHVYWYRQLPEEGLKFMVYLQKENIIDESGMPKERFSAEFPKEGPSILRIQQVVRGDSAAYFCASSPRGDTQYFGPGTRLTVL.